This T cell receptor (beta chain) comes out of a study of blood T cells in healthy people across ages. Whole-study context: Through template switching, about one barcoded beta molecule was captured per two T cells, as measured in model experiments.

General study results and limits: Relative to aged donors, long-lived donors carried more naive CD4+ cells and displayed higher diversity. As age increased, TCR beta diversity per million T cells fell in a roughly linear fashion.

On this clonotype: The antigen is undetermined.

The CDR3 runs 12 residues. The ends were cut back, 3 bases at V and 7 bases at J, with 8 bases in the middle. Through a sample-barcoded 5' primer and a J-beta primer mix, a second PCR was run for about 6 to 11 cycles. A template-switch adaptor with 12 random nucleotides tagged each cDNA molecule. Via MiXCR, TCRdb re-called the 5' RACE reads, giving one row per CDR3 protein. The sample has about 1.1 million distinct CDR3 sequences, 30% to 40% seen once; the top ten hold 10% to 15%. This receptor was obtained from a man aged 18 to 29 in good health. The gene calls are TRBV12-3 or TRBV12-4 and TRBJ2-3; D is perhaps TRBD2 (6 bases). Material for sequencing was blood. The chain's CDR3 is CASSLTSYTQYF. CDR3 nucleotide sequence: TGTGCCAGCAGTTTGACTAGTTATACGCAGTATTTT.